This T cell receptor beta chain was captured in a study of T cell responses to AZD1222 COVID-19 vaccine. V lost 6 bases, J lost 2 bases, and 17 bases lay in between. The germline V gene has CDR1 MNHEY and CDR2 SMNVEV (reference sequence). This CDR3 is 15 amino acids long. Clones were read by immunoSEQ multiplex PCR, and TCRdb kept only the in-frame ones, dropping some. The data contain about 88,000 clones, 90% to 95% of them seen just once; the ten biggest clones take up about 5.2%. The chain couples TRBV27 to TRBJ2-7; perhaps TRBD2 as D (5 bases). Source: peripheral blood, taken on day 0 of AZD1222 vaccination. The TCR comes from an adult in good health. CDR3 amino acids: CASSRALSGTYEQYF. CDR3 DNA sequence: TGTGCCAGCAGCCGGGCCCTCTCGGGAACCTACGAGCAGTACTTC.